One and the same sample provided the 31 T cell receptor beta chains below, sequenced in a study of Ad26.COV2.S vaccination and SARS-CoV-2 variants. TCRdb's copy holds only in-frame clones and misses some; the assay was immunoSEQ multiplex PCR. The table has 400,000 to 500,000 clones, about 88% seen once; the top ten hold approximately 2.5%. The treatment was: some 19 received Ad26.COV2.S at low or high dose, single or two shots; 5 received placebo; per-sample allocation not given. Samples analyzed were those drawn on day 63 after the first vaccine or placebo injection. The material was peripheral blood, obtained in a trial of Ad26.COV2.S vaccine versus placebo. These receptors came from a person aged 18-60 years who received the Ad26.COV2.S COVID-19 vaccine or a placebo.

The chain employs TRBV24-1 and TRBJ2-1; TRBD1 aligns across 7 bases. Germline CDR1 reads KGHDR; CDR2 reads SFDVKD. The CDR3 totals 14 residues. The V and J ends lost 3 bases and 8 bases, in that order; junction bases with no gene match: 6. CDR3 nucleotide sequence: TGTGCCACCAGTGATCCTGACAGGGCCCATGAGCAGTTCTTC. The encoded protein is CATSDPDRAHEQFF.

V gene TRBV6-1 combines with J gene TRBJ1-2; D not resolved. V lost 2 bases and J 4 bases, leaving 14 bases between the germline ends. Per the germline V gene, CDR1 is MNHNS and CDR2 is SASEGT. The CDR3 has 15 amino acids. This CDR3 reads CASSESGSGSYGYTF. The DNA of the CDR3 is TGTGCCAGCAGTGAATCGGGGAGCGGGTCCTATGGCTACACCTTC.

V usage is TRBV13 and J usage is TRBJ2-5, with D perhaps matching TRBD1 (6 bases). V was clipped by 2 bases and J by 5 bases, with 12 bases between them. CDR1 PRHDT and CDR2 FYEKMQ come from the germline V gene (reference sequence). The CDR3 is made up of 14 amino acids. The CDR3 region has the DNA TGTGCCAGCAGCTTACGACAGGATTGGGAGACCCAGTACTTC. Its protein product is CASSLRQDWETQYF.

The V and J genes are TRBV7-2 and TRBJ1-4; no reliable D call. The CDR3 runs to 16 residues. V was cut by 0 bases and J by 4 bases, with 12 bases left in between. Germline V gives CDR1 SGHTA, CDR2 FQGNSA. CDR3 sequence (DNA): TGTGCCAGCAGCTTAGCGCAGCCCGGTTTTAATGAAAAACTGTTTTTT. Amino acid sequence: CASSLAQPGFNEKLFF.

The rearrangement uses TRBV11-2 and TRBJ1-6; D gene uncertain. V shed 5 bases and J shed 10 bases, with 9 bases lying between them. CDR1 and CDR2 (germline): SGHAT, FQNNGV. The length of the CDR3 is 12 residues. CDR3 sequence reads: CASSQGRSPLHF. Written as DNA, the CDR3 is TGTGCCAGCAGCCAAGGAAGGTCACCCCTCCACTTT.

The sample holds one count of this clone. The rearrangement joins TRBV18 to TRBJ1-2, with D perhaps matching TRBD1 (5 bases). Germline CDR1 is KGHSH and CDR2 is LQKENI. V lost 0 bases and J lost 4, with 15 bases in between. CDR3 length: 16 residues. CDR3 bases: TGTGCCAGCTCACCACCGTGGGGGGACCCAATCTATGGCTACACCTTC. Its protein is CASSPPWGDPIYGYTF.

The CDR3 sequence: CASSEVGRQGGYTF. The CDR3 nucleotides are TGTGCCAGCAGTGAAGTAGGGCGGCAAGGAGGCTACACCTTC. This rearrangement joins TRBV6-1 to TRBJ1-2, with D uncertain. Germline V CDR1 and CDR2: MNHNS, SASEGT. The CDR3 consists of 14 residues. The V gene lost 1 base and the J gene lost 8 bases, with 14 bases spanning the gap.

The chain has TRBV11-2 and TRBJ2-1, with D tentatively TRBD1 (5 bases). The CDR3 loop spans 12 amino acids. V was clipped by 0 bases and J by 12 bases, with 9 bases between them. Germline V gene sequence: CDR1 SGHAT, CDR2 FQNNGV. CDR3 in amino acids: CASSLEGQGQFF. The CDR3 DNA is TGTGCCAGCAGCTTAGAAGGACAAGGGCAGTTCTTC.

The rearrangement uses TRBV7-7 and TRBJ2-2; tentative D call: TRBD1 (5 bases). Trimming removed 4 bases at V and 0 bases at J, with 12 bases between. The CDR3 is 16 residues long. The germline CDR1 and CDR2 sequences are SSHAT and FNYEAQ (reference sequence). CDR3 amino acids: CASSSTRAPNTGELFF. The CDR3 DNA sequence: TGTGCCAGCAGCTCCACCAGGGCGCCGAACACCGGGGAGCTGTTTTTT.

V gene TRBV7-9 combines with J gene TRBJ1-2; D call uncertain. This CDR3 contains 12 residues. Germline V lookup: CDR1 SEHNR, CDR2 FQNEAQ (reference sequence). The V and J ends lost 1 base and 2 bases respectively, with 2 bases between them. The CDR3 is CASSLGNYGYTF. In nucleotides, the CDR3 is TGTGCCAGCAGCTTAGGAAACTATGGCTACACCTTC.

The V gene is TRBV24-1, the J gene TRBJ1-6; D is uncertain. The CDR3 is made up of 18 amino acids. Between the trimmed V and J ends, which lost 2 bases and 4 bases, there was a span of 17 bases. The V gene's germline CDR1 is KGHDR and CDR2 SFDVKD. The CDR3 region is CATSDSTWRPTYNSPLHF. The DNA for the CDR3 is TGTGCCACCAGTGATTCCACGTGGAGACCGACATATAATTCACCCCTCCACTTT.

V is TRBV5-6 and J is TRBJ2-2; 8 bases agree with TRBD1. This CDR3 comprises 16 residues. Germline-derived CDR1 and CDR2 are SGHDT and YYEEEE. V was clipped by 5 bases and J by 4 bases; unmatched bases: 10. CDR3 sequence (DNA): TGTGCCAGCAGGATGTCCGACAGGGGTTTCACCGGGGAGCTGTTTTTT. It encodes CASRMSDRGFTGELFF.

The chain couples TRBV9 to TRBJ2-1; D is possibly TRBD1 (5 bases). Trimming shortened V by 4 bases and J by 3 bases, and 11 bases separated the two germline ends. Germline CDR1 and CDR2: SGDLS and YYNGEE. This CDR3 is built from 14 residues. The CDR3 loop is CASSLRQNYNEQFF. The CDR3 nucleotides read TGTGCCAGCAGCCTCCGACAGAACTACAATGAGCAGTTCTTC.

For the CDR3, the DNA is TGTGCTAGTGGCCTTCCCCCCGGGAGGGCCACCTACAATGAGCAGTTCTTC. Encoded protein: CASGLPPGRATYNEQFF. The chain uses TRBV12-5 and TRBJ2-1; 8 bases align to TRBD2. CDR3 size: 17 residues. Looked up from germline, CDR1 is LGHNT and CDR2 is FRNRAP. With 6 bases clipped from V and 2 bases from J, the junction kept 12 bases outside the gene matches. Full variable domain (missing parts from reference TRBV12-5 and TRBJ2-1): DARVTQTPRHKVTEMGQEVTMRCQPILGHNTVFWYRQTMMQGLELLAYFRNRAPLDDSGMPKDRFSAEMPDATLATLKIQPSEPRDSAVYFCASGLPPGRATYNEQFFGPGTRLTVL.

This chain uses TRBV19 with TRBJ2-2; D is undetermined. Trimming cost V 7 bases and J 3 bases, with 9 bases left between them. CDR1 is LNHDA, CDR2 SQIVND, per germline (reference sequence). The CDR3 extends over 13 amino acids. CDR3 residues: CASKWGYTGELFF. DNA for the CDR3: TGTGCCAGTAAATGGGGTTACACCGGGGAGCTGTTTTTT.

The chain is built from TRBV7-9 and TRBJ2-7, with 7 nucleotides matching TRBD1. Trimming at V came to 1 base and at J to 5 bases, leaving 8 bases not matched to a gene. CDR3 length: 15 residues. CDR1 and CDR2 from the germline V gene are SEHNR and FQNEAQ (reference sequence). The CDR3 protein is CASSLVGQPSHEQYF. In DNA, the CDR3 is TGTGCCAGCAGCTTAGTGGGACAGCCTTCCCACGAGCAGTACTTC.

The chain uses TRBV6-5 and TRBJ2-1, with D perhaps TRBD1 (6 bases). Trimming took off 2 bases at V and 7 bases at J, with 9 bases between the two ends. Germline V CDR1 and CDR2: MNHEY, SVGAGI. This CDR3 has 13 residues. The CDR3 is CASSYGRGNEQFF. The CDR3 coding sequence is TGTGCCAGCAGTTACGGCAGGGGTAATGAGCAGTTCTTC.

The V and J genes are TRBV18 and TRBJ2-1, with 10 bases aligning to TRBD2. The germline CDR1 and CDR2 sequences are KGHSH and LQKENI. The ends lost 1 base at V and 3 bases at J; junction bases unmatched: 3. The length of the CDR3 is 16 residues. The CDR3 spells CASSPQLAGFYNEQFF. The DNA for the CDR3 is TGTGCCAGCTCACCACAACTAGCGGGGTTCTACAATGAGCAGTTCTTC.

The rearrangement links TRBV10-3 to TRBJ2-3; 8 positions agree with TRBD1. From germline, CDR1 is ENHRY and CDR2 SYGVKD. J gave up 5 bases and V 3 bases, and 4 bases lay outside the gene matches. This CDR3 is built from 14 residues. In DNA form, the CDR3 reads TGTGCCATCAGTGACAGGGGGCAGGAAGATACGCAGTATTTT. Translating gives CAISDRGQEDTQYF.

V gene TRBV2 combines with J gene TRBJ2-7; D is uncertain. The CDR3 consists of 12 residues. Trimming took off 6 bases at V and 4 bases at J, with 10 bases between the two ends. Germline V lookup: CDR1 SNHLY, CDR2 FYNNEI. The chain's CDR3 is CASSITSYEQYV. The CDR3 DNA sequence: TGTGCCAGCAGCATTACGTCTTACGAGCAGTACGTC.

V is TRBV18 and J is TRBJ2-4; a weak D match, TRBD1 (6 bases). CDR1 and CDR2 from the germline V gene are KGHSH and LQKENI. The ends were cut back, 2 bases at V and 16 bases at J, with 18 bases in the middle. This CDR3 is built from 13 residues. CDR3 sequence: CASSPGTSGDVYF. CDR3 nucleotide sequence: TGTGCCAGCTCACCAGGGACCTCAGGGGACGTCTACTTC.

The chain carries TRBV29-1 and TRBJ2-7, with D perhaps TRBD2 (5 bases). The germline V gene has CDR1 SQVTM and CDR2 ANQGSEA. This CDR3 comprises 12 residues. Trimming removed 3 bases from V and 6 bases from J, with 12 bases in between. The chain's CDR3 is CSVDHGGGEQYF. In DNA, the CDR3 is TGCAGCGTTGACCACGGAGGAGGCGAGCAGTACTTC.

V and J are TRBV6-2 or TRBV6-3 and TRBJ2-7; 7 bases match TRBD1. This CDR3 contains 15 residues. V gave up 1 base and J gave up 0 bases; unmatched junction bases: 3. Germline V gene data show CDR1 as MNHEY and CDR2 as SVGEGT. In nucleotides, the CDR3 is TGTGCCAGCAGTTACTATGCAGGGGGCTCCTACGAGCAGTACGTC. Its protein is CASSYYAGGSYEQYV.

This clone was observed a single time. The V gene is TRBV5-1, the J gene TRBJ2-7; D is possibly TRBD2 (6 bases). CDR1 is SGHRS, CDR2 YFSETQ, per germline. This CDR3 region has 13 residues. The V end was cut by 0 bases, the J end by 4 bases, with 8 bases between. CDR3 sequence reads: CASSLVGGYEQYV. For the CDR3, the DNA is TGCGCCAGCAGCTTGGTGGGAGGTTACGAGCAGTACGTC.

The chain couples TRBV10-1 to TRBJ1-2; D is perhaps TRBD1 (6 bases). Trimming stripped 6 bases from V and 7 bases from J, with 21 bases between. Germline values: CDR1 WNHNN, CDR2 SYGVQD (reference sequence). CDR3 size: 15 residues. The CDR3 is CASRGGREQGPGYTF. For the CDR3, the DNA is TGCGCCAGCAGGGGGGGTCGGGAACAGGGCCCTGGCTACACCTTC.

The V and J genes are TRBV11-3 and TRBJ2-1, with D unclear. Trimming stripped 3 bases from V and 11 bases from J, with 17 bases between. Germline V gene lookup returns CDR1 SGHNT and CDR2 YENEEA. The CDR3 consists of 14 residues. CDR3 protein: CASSFSVYSVQQFF. CDR3 sequence (DNA): TGTGCCAGCAGCTTCTCGGTTTACAGCGTTCAGCAGTTCTTC.

V gene TRBV9 combines with J gene TRBJ1-2, with D possibly matching TRBD1 (6 bases). CDR3 length: 20 amino acids. V dropped 3 bases and J dropped 4 bases, with 31 bases sitting between them. Per the germline V gene, CDR1 is SGDLS and CDR2 is YYNGEE. CDR3 coding DNA: TGTGCCAGCAGCGGACTGCAGTCGGACCTCTCACAGGGATTGTTCTATGGCTACACCTTC. It encodes CASSGLQSDLSQGLFYGYTF.

This clone has only one observation. The chain carries TRBV21-1 and TRBJ2-3; whether TRBD2, the table's D call, matches the DNA was not checked. TRBV21-1 is reported as a pseudogene. This CDR3 is 18 amino acids long. CDR3 coding DNA: TGTGCCAGCAGCAAAGATAGGCCCCCCTCTAGCTTCACAGATACGCAGTATTTT. The encoded protein is CASSKDRPPSSFTDTQYF.

The chain has TRBV9 and TRBJ1-2; the D is unclear. CDR3 size: 14 residues. Germline V gives CDR1 SGDLS, CDR2 YYNGEE. V was cut by 0 bases and J by 2 bases, with 8 bases left in between. CDR3 nucleotides: TGTGCCAGCAGCGTAGTGGAGGGAAACTATGGCTACACCTTC. This encodes CASSVVEGNYGYTF. Combining the CDR3 with reference TRBV9 and TRBJ1-2 gives the whole variable domain DSGVTQTPKHLITATGQRVTLRCSPRSGDLSVYWYQQSLDQGLQFLIQYYNGEERAKGNILERFSAQQFPDLHSELNLSSLELGDSALYFCASSVVEGNYGYTFGSGTRLTVV.

The V call is TRBV11-3, the J call TRBJ2-7; a possible D gene is TRBD1 (7 bases). The CDR3 contains 13 residues. CDR1 is SGHNT and CDR2 is YENEEA in the germline V gene. Between the trimmed V and J ends, which lost 3 bases and 6 bases, there was a span of 12 bases. The CDR3 protein is CASSFQGGGEQYF. The CDR3 DNA reads TGTGCCAGCAGCTTTCAGGGGGGAGGCGAGCAGTACTTC.

The chain recombines TRBV19 with TRBJ2-2; the D is unclear. Germline CDR1 LNHDA, CDR2 SQIVND (reference sequence). The CDR3 loop spans 12 amino acids. V lost 4 bases and J 9 bases, leaving 9 bases between the germline ends. CDR3 protein: CASSNTRWELFF. As DNA, the CDR3 is TGTGCCAGTAGTAACACGCGGTGGGAGCTGTTTTTT. Supplemented by reference TRBV19 and TRBJ2-2, the full variable domain reads DGGITQSPKYLFRKEGQNVTLSCEQNLNHDAMYWYRQDPGQGLRLIYYSQIVNDFQKGDIAEGYSVSREKKESFPLTVTSAQKNPTAFYLCASSNTRWELFFGEGSRLTVL.